A single sample gave rise to the 25 T cell receptor beta chains below, sequenced in a study of cytomegalovirus exposure and HLA in healthy donors. Researchers ran the PCR with 60 Vbeta and 13 Jbeta primers. The method was immunoSEQ multiplex PCR; TCRdb's version includes in-frame clones alone and lacks a portion of them. The sample gives over 200,000 clones, 70% to 90% of which show up once; about 1.2% is in the top ten. Source material: PBMCs. These receptors all come from a human donor in good health.

This clone was detected only once. The J gene is TRBJ2-5, the V gene TRBV27; 8 bases match TRBD1. CDR3 length: 14 amino acids. Unmatched junction bases numbered 16, after V lost 6 bases and J lost 13 bases. Germline-derived CDR1 and CDR2 are MNHEY and SMNVEV (reference sequence). CDR3 nucleotides: TGTGCCAGCAGCTCGGACAGGGCCGGTCCCCAGCGGTACTTC. Its protein is CASSSDRAGPQRYF.

The chain has TRBV30 and TRBJ2-7; 9 nucleotides match TRBD1. CDR1 and CDR2 (germline): GTSNPN, SVGIG (reference sequence). After removal of 2 bases from V and 5 bases from J, the junction contained 10 bases not matched to a gene. This CDR3 contains 15 residues. The CDR3 sequence is CAWSNIGQGSHEQYF. In DNA, the CDR3 is TGTGCCTGGAGTAACATCGGACAGGGGTCACACGAGCAGTACTTC.

J is TRBJ2-1 and V is TRBV29-1; 7 bases fit TRBD1. Germline lookup yields CDR1 SQVTM and CDR2 ANQGSEA. The CDR3 runs 15 residues. The V gene end was trimmed by 3 bases and the J gene end by 1 base; junction bases not matched to a gene: 6. In nucleotides, the CDR3 is TGCAGCGTTGATGATTTGGGACAGTCCTACAATGAGCAGTTCTTC. Amino acid sequence: CSVDDLGQSYNEQFF.

The chain links TRBV6-1 to TRBJ1-1; weak D call: TRBD1 (6 bases). The germline CDR1 and CDR2 sequences are MNHNS and SASEGT. The CDR3 runs 13 residues. V lost 6 bases to trimming and J lost 2 bases, with 10 bases between them. CDR3 coding DNA: TGTGCCAGCAGCTTACAGGGCAACACTGAAGCTTTCTTT. Translation: CASSLQGNTEAFF.

The chain carries TRBV2 and TRBJ2-1; weak D call: TRBD2 (6 bases). CDR3 length: 14 residues. V was clipped by 7 bases and J by 5 bases, with 15 bases between them. The germline gives CDR1 SNHLY, CDR2 FYNNEI. The CDR3 reads CASTEGGGNNEQFF. In nucleotides, the CDR3 is TGTGCCAGCACCGAAGGTGGGGGGAACAATGAGCAGTTCTTC.

V gene TRBV9 combines with J gene TRBJ2-2, with TRBD2 identical over 7 bases. With V trimmed by 5 bases and J by 2 bases, 6 bases remained unmatched. This CDR3 region has 15 residues. CDR1 is SGDLS, CDR2 YYNGEE, per germline. The CDR3 reads CASRESGKNTGELFF. CDR3 in DNA: TGTGCCAGCAGAGAAAGCGGGAAAAACACCGGGGAGCTGTTTTTT. Using reference TRBV9 and TRBJ2-2 for the parts outside the CDR3, the full variable domain is DSGVTQTPKHLITATGQRVTLRCSPRSGDLSVYWYQQSLDQGLQFLIQYYNGEERAKGNILERFSAQQFPDLHSELNLSSLELGDSALYFCASRESGKNTGELFFGEGSRLTVL.

The chain joins TRBV10-3 to TRBJ1-1; the D is unclear. Germline-derived CDR1 and CDR2 are ENHRY and SYGVKD. The germline V and J ends were trimmed by 7 bases and 4 bases, with 7 bases remaining between them. The length of the CDR3 is 11 residues. This CDR3 is CAIKSRTEAFF. For the CDR3, the DNA is TGTGCCATCAAATCTCGCACTGAAGCTTTCTTT.

About this clone itself: Germline and junction disagree at one end, which may indicate a read error. The chain uses TRBV7-7 and TRBJ2-3; a possible D gene is TRBD2 (6 bases). Germline V gene lookup returns CDR1 SSHAT and CDR2 FNYEAQ (reference sequence). The CDR3 extends over 14 amino acids. The CDR3 DNA reads as TGTGCTAGCAGCCTAGGACCGGGGGAGGATACGCAGTATTTT. Encoded protein: CASSLGPGEDTQYF.

The rearrangement links TRBV6-1 to TRBJ1-2; 9 positions match TRBD1. This CDR3 contains 12 residues. J gave up 6 bases and V 4 bases, and 0 bases lay outside the gene matches. Germline CDR1 MNHNS, CDR2 SASEGT. Here the CDR3 DNA reads TGTGCCAGCAGTGGACAGGGGGATGGCTACACCTTC. This encodes CASSGQGDGYTF.

The chain carries TRBV18 and TRBJ2-3; TRBD2 aligns across 14 bases. The V segment lost 0 bases and the J segment 2 bases; nucleotides outside the gene matches: 1. Germline-derived CDR1 and CDR2 are KGHSH and LQKENI. The CDR3 loop spans 17 amino acids. The CDR3 DNA sequence: TGTGCCAGCTCACCACCGACTAGCGGGAGGGACACAGATACGCAGTATTTT. Its protein is CASSPPTSGRDTDTQYF.

The gene calls are TRBV15 and TRBJ2-1; 7 bases are shared with TRBD2. Looked up from germline, CDR1 is LNHNV and CDR2 is YYDKDF (reference sequence). The CDR3 consists of 14 residues. V was clipped by 5 bases and J by 8 bases; unmatched bases: 9. CDR3 in amino acids: CATSGGGGIYEQFF. DNA of the CDR3: TGTGCCACCAGCGGTGGGGGGGGTATCTATGAGCAGTTCTTC.

V usage is TRBV5-1 and J usage is TRBJ1-2; D unclear. The germline gives CDR1 SGHRS, CDR2 YFSETQ. V lost 4 bases to trimming and J lost 4 bases, with 14 bases between them. The CDR3 has 14 residues. The CDR3 region is CASSRGENFYGYTF. The CDR3 DNA follows: TGCGCCAGCAGCCGCGGGGAAAACTTCTATGGCTACACCTTC.

The chain employs TRBV5-4 and TRBJ2-3; the match to TRBD1 covers 8 bases. The ends lost 4 bases at V and 2 bases at J; junction bases unmatched: 6. The CDR3 sequence is 15 residues long. Germline loops: CDR1 SGHNT, CDR2 YYREEE (reference sequence). This CDR3 reads CASSPWDRFTDTQYF. CDR3 coding DNA: TGTGCCAGCAGCCCCTGGGACAGGTTCACAGATACGCAGTATTTT.

V gene TRBV5-1 combines with J gene TRBJ2-3, with TRBD2 identical over 9 bases. This CDR3 spans 14 amino acids. Germline-derived CDR1 and CDR2 are SGHRS and YFSETQ. V shed 7 bases and J 2 bases; nucleotides not matched to a gene: 5. CDR3: CASGLATFTDTQYF. CDR3 DNA sequence: TGCGCCAGCGGACTAGCGACTTTCACAGATACGCAGTATTTT.

Concerning this clone: The identical CDR3 is also encoded by other nucleotide sequences in the sample. This sequence joins TRBV5-1 and TRBJ2-7, with D tentatively TRBD1 (6 bases). This CDR3 has 16 residues. Germline V gene sequence: CDR1 SGHRS, CDR2 YFSETQ. Trimming took 0 bases from V and 3 from J, leaving 16 bases between them. For the CDR3, the DNA is TGCGCCAGCAGCTTGGAGCCGCAGGGGAATATCTACGAGCAGTACTTC. The encoded protein is CASSLEPQGNIYEQYF.

V is TRBV2 and J is TRBJ1-1; 7 bases align to TRBD1. V dropped 1 base and J dropped 0; count of bases not matched to a gene: 8. Germline V gives CDR1 SNHLY, CDR2 FYNNEI. This CDR3 has 17 amino acids. In DNA form, the CDR3 reads TGTGCCAGCAGTGAAGGGACAGGAACGATCCTGAACACTGAAGCTTTCTTT. This encodes CASSEGTGTILNTEAFF.

This clone was seen once. The V call is TRBV27, the J call TRBJ2-3, with 12 bases that match TRBD2. V lost 4 bases and J lost 6; bases outside the gene matches: 11. The CDR3 sequence is 17 residues long. CDR1 and CDR2 (germline): MNHEY, SMNVEV (reference sequence). CDR3 protein: CASSYIGLAGSEDTQYF. The CDR3 DNA reads as TGTGCCAGCAGTTACATCGGACTAGCGGGATCTGAGGATACGCAGTATTTT.

Of note for this clone: Other DNA sequences of this sample code for an identical CDR3. V usage is TRBV27 and J usage is TRBJ2-7, with D possibly TRBD2 on 5 matching bases. Deletions cut 3 bases from V and 5 bases from J, with 11 bases between. The CDR3 totals 13 residues. Germline V gene data show CDR1 as MNHEY and CDR2 as SMNVEV (reference sequence). The DNA of the CDR3 is TGTGCCAGCAGTTTGTCAGGAGGCCACGAGCAGTACTTC. This codes for CASSLSGGHEQYF.

The chain has TRBV7-2 and TRBJ2-3; perhaps TRBD2 as D (6 bases). Germline-derived CDR1 and CDR2 are SGHTA and FQGNSA. The CDR3 totals 15 residues. V was shortened by 4 bases and J by 6 bases, with 17 bases between the two germline ends. In nucleotides, the CDR3 is TGTGCCAGCAGCTCACCCCTGCCGGGAGCCGATACGCAGTATTTT. Residues: CASSSPLPGADTQYF.

This clone has only one observation. V usage is TRBV27 and J usage is TRBJ2-1; 9 positions match TRBD2. Trimming took 7 bases from V and 8 from J; bases not matched to a gene: 12. Per germline, CDR1 MNHEY and CDR2 SMNVEV (reference sequence). The CDR3 extends over 15 amino acids. Here the CDR3 reads CASTLQGGRAHEQFF. The DNA of the CDR3 is TGTGCCAGCACCCTACAGGGCGGGAGGGCCCATGAGCAGTTCTTC.

The rearrangement joins TRBV7-9 to TRBJ1-4; the D gene is possibly TRBD1 (5 bases). CDR1 is SEHNR, CDR2 FQNEAQ, per germline (reference sequence). The CDR3 consists of 16 residues. V lost 2 bases and J 0 bases, leaving 10 bases between the germline ends. The chain's CDR3 is CASSLRRGTTNEKLFF. The CDR3 DNA reads as TGTGCCAGCAGCTTACGGAGGGGAACAACTAATGAAAAACTGTTTTTT.

The chain links TRBV30 to TRBJ2-7, with D perhaps TRBD2 (5 bases). Trimming cost V 0 bases and J 1 base, with 10 bases left between them. This CDR3 comprises 14 residues. From germline, CDR1 is GTSNPN and CDR2 SVGIG (reference sequence). CDR3 residues: CAWSVPRVSYEQYF. The CDR3, as DNA: TGTGCCTGGAGTGTACCGAGGGTGTCCTACGAGCAGTACTTC. The full variable domain, completed using reference TRBV30 and TRBJ2-7, is SQTIHQWPATLVQPVGSPLSLECTVEGTSNPNLYWYRQAAGRGLQLLFYSVGIGQISSEVPQNLSASRPQDRQFILSSKKLLLSDSGFYLCAWSVPRVSYEQYFGPGTRLTVT.

There are a few counts of this clone. The gene calls are TRBV28 and TRBJ1-1; TRBD1 is a possible D gene (5 bases). The CDR3 has 13 amino acids. Trimming took off 6 bases at V and 6 bases at J, with 14 bases between the two ends. Germline values: CDR1 MDHEN, CDR2 SYDVKM. The CDR3 DNA sequence: TGTGCCAGCAGGCCAACAGGAGCCCCTGAAGCTTTCTTT. It is translated as CASRPTGAPEAFF.

This chain connects TRBV11-2 to TRBJ1-1; D possibly corresponds to TRBD1 (5 bases). This CDR3 region has 15 residues. Germline V lookup: CDR1 SGHAT, CDR2 FQNNGV. Trimming removed 5 bases from V and 3 bases from J, with 16 bases in between. The CDR3 spells CASSPRGGLDTEAFF. CDR3 DNA sequence: TGTGCCAGCAGCCCCCGGGGGGGATTGGACACTGAAGCTTTCTTT. Filled out from reference TRBV11-2 and TRBJ1-1, the complete variable domain reads EAGVAQSPRYKIIEKRQSVAFWCNPISGHATLYWYQQILGQGPKLLIQFQNNGVVDDSQLPKDRFSAERLKGVDSTLKIQPAKLEDSAVYLCASSPRGGLDTEAFFGQGTRLTVV.

V is TRBV5-4 and J is TRBJ2-7, with 11 bases fitting TRBD2. Germline CDR1 and CDR2: SGHNT and YYREEE (reference sequence). V shed 5 bases and J 6 bases; nucleotides not matched to a gene: 13. The CDR3 covers 16 residues. This CDR3 reads CASSNWVTSGGSEQYF. In nucleotides, the CDR3 is TGTGCCAGCAGTAACTGGGTAACTAGCGGGGGTTCCGAGCAGTACTTC.